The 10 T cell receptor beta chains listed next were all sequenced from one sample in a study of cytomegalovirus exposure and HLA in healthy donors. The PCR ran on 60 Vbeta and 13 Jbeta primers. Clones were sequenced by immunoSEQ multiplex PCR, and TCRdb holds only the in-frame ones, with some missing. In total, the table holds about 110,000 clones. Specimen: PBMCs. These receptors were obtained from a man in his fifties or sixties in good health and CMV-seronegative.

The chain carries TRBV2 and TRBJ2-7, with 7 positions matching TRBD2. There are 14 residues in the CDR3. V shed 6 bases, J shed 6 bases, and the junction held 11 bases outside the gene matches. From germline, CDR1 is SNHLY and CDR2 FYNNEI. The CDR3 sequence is CASRVVSGFGEQYF. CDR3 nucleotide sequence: TGTGCCAGCAGAGTCGTTAGCGGGTTTGGCGAGCAGTACTTC.

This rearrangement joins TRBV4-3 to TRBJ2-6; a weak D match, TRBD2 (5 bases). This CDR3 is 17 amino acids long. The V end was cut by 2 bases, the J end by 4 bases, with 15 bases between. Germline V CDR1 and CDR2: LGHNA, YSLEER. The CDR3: CASSQKGESTGANVLTF. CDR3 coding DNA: TGCGCCAGCAGCCAAAAGGGAGAGAGTACCGGGGCCAACGTCCTGACTTTC.

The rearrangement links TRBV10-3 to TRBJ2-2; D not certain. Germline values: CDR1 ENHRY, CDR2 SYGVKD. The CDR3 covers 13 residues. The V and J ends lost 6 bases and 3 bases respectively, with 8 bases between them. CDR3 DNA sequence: TGTGCCATCAGGGTTACGGACACCGGGGAGCTGTTTTTT. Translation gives CAIRVTDTGELFF.

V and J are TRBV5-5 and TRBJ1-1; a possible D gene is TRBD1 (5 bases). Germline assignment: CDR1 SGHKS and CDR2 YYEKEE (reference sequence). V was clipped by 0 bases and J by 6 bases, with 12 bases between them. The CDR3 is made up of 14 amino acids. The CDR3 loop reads CASSLVDRRPEAFF. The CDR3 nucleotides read TGTGCCAGCAGCTTGGTTGACAGACGCCCTGAAGCTTTCTTT. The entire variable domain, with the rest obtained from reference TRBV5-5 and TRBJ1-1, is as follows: DAGVTQSPTHLIKTRGQQVTLRCSPISGHKSVSWYQQVLGQGPQFIFQYYEKEERGRGNFPDRFSARQFPNYSSELNVNALLLGDSALYLCASSLVDRRPEAFFGQGTRLTVV.

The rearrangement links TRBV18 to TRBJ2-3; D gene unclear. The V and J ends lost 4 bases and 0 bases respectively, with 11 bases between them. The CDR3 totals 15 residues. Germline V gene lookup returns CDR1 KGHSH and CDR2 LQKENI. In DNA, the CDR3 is TGTGCCAGCTCACAAAGTCAGGCCAGCACAGATACGCAGTATTTT. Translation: CASSQSQASTDTQYF.

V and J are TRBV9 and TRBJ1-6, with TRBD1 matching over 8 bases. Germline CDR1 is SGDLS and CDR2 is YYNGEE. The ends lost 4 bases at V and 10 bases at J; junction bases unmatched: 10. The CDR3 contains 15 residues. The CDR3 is CASSTSGTGGSPLHF. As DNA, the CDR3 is TGTGCCAGCAGCACCTCCGGGACAGGAGGGTCACCCCTCCACTTT.

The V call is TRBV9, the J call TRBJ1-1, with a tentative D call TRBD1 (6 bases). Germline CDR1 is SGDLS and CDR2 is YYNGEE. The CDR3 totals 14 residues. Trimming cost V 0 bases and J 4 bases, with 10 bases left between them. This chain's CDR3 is CASSVEGVGTEAFF. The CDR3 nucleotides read TGTGCCAGCAGCGTAGAGGGGGTCGGCACTGAAGCTTTCTTT.

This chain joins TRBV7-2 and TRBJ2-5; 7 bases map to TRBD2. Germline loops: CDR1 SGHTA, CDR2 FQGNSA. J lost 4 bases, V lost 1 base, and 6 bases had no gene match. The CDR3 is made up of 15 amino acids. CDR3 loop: CASSLDLGGGETQYF. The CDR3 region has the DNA TGTGCCAGCAGCTTAGATCTGGGGGGGGGAGAGACCCAGTACTTC.

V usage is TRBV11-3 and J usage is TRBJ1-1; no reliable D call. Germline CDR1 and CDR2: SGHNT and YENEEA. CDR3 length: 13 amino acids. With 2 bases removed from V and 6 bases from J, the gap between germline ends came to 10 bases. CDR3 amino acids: CASSLTSSAEAFF. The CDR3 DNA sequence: TGTGCCAGCAGCTTAACCTCGAGCGCTGAAGCTTTCTTT.

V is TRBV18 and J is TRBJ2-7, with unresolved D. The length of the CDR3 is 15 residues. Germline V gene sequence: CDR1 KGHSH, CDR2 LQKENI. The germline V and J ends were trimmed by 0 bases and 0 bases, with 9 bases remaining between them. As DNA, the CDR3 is TGTGCCAGCTCACCACCGGTTAAGAGCTCCTACGAGCAGTACTTC. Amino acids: CASSPPVKSSYEQYF. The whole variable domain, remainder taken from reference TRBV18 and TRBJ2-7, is NAGVMQNPRHLVRRRGQEARLRCSPMKGHSHVYWYRQLPEEGLKFMVYLQKENIIDESGMPKERFSAEFPKEGPSILRIQQVVRGDSAAYFCASSPPVKSSYEQYFGPGTRLTVT.